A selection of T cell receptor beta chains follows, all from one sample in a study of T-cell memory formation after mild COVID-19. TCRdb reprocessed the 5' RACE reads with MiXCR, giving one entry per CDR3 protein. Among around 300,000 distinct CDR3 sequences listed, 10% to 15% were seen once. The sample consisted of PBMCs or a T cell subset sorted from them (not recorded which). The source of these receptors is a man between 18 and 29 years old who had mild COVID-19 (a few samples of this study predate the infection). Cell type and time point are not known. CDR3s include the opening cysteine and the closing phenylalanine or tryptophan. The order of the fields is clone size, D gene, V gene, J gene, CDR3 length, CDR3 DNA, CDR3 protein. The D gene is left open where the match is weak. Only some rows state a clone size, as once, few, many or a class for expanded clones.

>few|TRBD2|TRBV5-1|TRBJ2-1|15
TGCGCCAGCAGCTCTAGCGGGGCCGTCTACAATGAGCAGTTCTTC
CASSSSGAVYNEQFF
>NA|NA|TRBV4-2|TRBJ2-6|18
TGTGCCAGCAGCCAAGATCTGGAGAAATCCTCTGGGGCCAACGTCCTGACTTTC
CASSQDLEKSSGANVLTF
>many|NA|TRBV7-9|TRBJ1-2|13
TGTGCCAGCAGCTTAGAGAGCGAGTATGGCTACACCTTC
CASSLESEYGYTF
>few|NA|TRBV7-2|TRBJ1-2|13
TGTGCCAGCAGCGCGGGACGGAGCTATGGCTACACCTTC
CASSAGRSYGYTF
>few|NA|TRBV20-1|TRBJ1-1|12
TGCAGTGCTAGGGCTAACAGGGACCAAGCTTTCTTT
CSARANRDQAFF
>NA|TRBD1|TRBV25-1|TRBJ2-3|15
TGTGCCAGCAGTGATGACAGGGGCCGGGAAGATACGCAGTATTTT
CASSDDRGREDTQYF
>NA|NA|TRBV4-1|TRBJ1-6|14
TGCGCCAGCAGGAACACTGCAAATAATTCACCCCTCCACTTT
CASRNTANNSPLHF
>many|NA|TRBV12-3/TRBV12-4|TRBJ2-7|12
TGTGCCAGCAGTCCAGGTCCCTACGAGCAGTACTTC
CASSPGPYEQYF
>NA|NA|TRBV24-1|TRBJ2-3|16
TGTGCCACCAGTGATTCTAGGGGCCGGGAAATTAGTACGCAGTATTTT
CATSDSRGREISTQYF
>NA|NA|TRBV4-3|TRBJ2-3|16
TGCGCCAGCAGCCCGGCGGGCGCGGGGAGCACAGATACGCAGTATTTT
CASSPAGAGSTDTQYF
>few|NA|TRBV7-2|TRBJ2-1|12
TGTGCCAGCAGCTTAGAAACGGGGAGGCAGTTCTTC
CASSLETGRQFF
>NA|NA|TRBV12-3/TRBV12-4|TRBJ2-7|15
TGTGCCAGCAGTCTTGGGTTCAGTAGATCCTACGAGCAGTACTTC
CASSLGFSRSYEQYF
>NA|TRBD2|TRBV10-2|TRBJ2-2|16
TGCGCCAGCAGGTCTATAGCGGGGGGTAACACCGGGGAGCTGTTTTTT
CASRSIAGGNTGELFF
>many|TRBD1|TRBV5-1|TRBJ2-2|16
TGCGCCAGCAGCTATACGACAGGGGTCAACACCGGGGAGCTGTTTTTT
CASSYTTGVNTGELFF
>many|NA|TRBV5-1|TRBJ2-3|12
TGCGCCAGCAGCCCGGGGCCAGATACGCAGTATTTT
CASSPGPDTQYF
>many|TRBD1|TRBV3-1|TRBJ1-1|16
TGTGCCAGCAGCCAAGGCGGGGGACAGATAAAAGGGGAAGCTTTCTTT
CASSQGGGQIKGEAFF
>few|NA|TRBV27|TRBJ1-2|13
TGTGCCAGCAGTTCGGGGATTAACCATGGCTACACCTTC
CASSSGINHGYTF
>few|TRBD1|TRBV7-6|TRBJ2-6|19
TGTGCCAGCAGCTTACCAAGGGACAGAAACTTTGCTGGGGCCAACGTCCTGACTTTC
CASSLPRDRNFAGANVLTF
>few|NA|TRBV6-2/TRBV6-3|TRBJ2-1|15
TGTGCCAGCATCCATGTCAGGGGAAAGAACAATGAGCAGTTCTTC
CASIHVRGKNNEQFF
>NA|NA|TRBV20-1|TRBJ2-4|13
TGCAGTGCTAGAGTGCCCGGTCCAGACATTCAGTACTTC
CSARVPGPDIQYF
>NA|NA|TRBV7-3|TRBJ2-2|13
TGTGCCAGCAGCCAAGACCAGGCCGGGGAGCTGTTTTTT
CASSQDQAGELFF
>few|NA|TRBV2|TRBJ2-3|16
TGTGCCACCGAAAACGACCGACTAGAGGGAACAGATACGCAGTATTTT
CATENDRLEGTDTQYF
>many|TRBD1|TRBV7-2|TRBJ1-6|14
TGTGCCAGCAGCTTAGGGGACAGTAATTCACCCCTCCACTTT
CASSLGDSNSPLHF
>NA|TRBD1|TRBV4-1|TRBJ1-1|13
TGCGCCAGCAGCCAACAGGGGGTCACTGAAGCTTTCTTT
CASSQQGVTEAFF
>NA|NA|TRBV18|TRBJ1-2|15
TGTGCCAGCTCACCACCGAGCATTACTAACTATGGCTACACCTTC
CASSPPSITNYGYTF
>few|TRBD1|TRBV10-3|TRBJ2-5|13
TGTGCCATCAGGGGACAGGGGGGAGAGACCCAGTACTTC
CAIRGQGGETQYF
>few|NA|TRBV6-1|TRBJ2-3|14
TGTGCCAGCAGTGAATTGGGGCCTTCAGATACGCAGTATTTT
CASSELGPSDTQYF
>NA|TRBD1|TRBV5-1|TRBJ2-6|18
TGCGCCAGCAGCTCGTCCGGGACAGTCTACTCTGGGGCCAACGTCCTGACTTTC
CASSSSGTVYSGANVLTF
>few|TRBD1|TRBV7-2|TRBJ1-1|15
TGTGCCAGCAGCTTTTCAGGGGGGTTGAACACTGAAGCTTTCTTT
CASSFSGGLNTEAFF
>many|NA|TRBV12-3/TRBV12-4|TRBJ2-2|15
TGTGCCAGCAGTTTAAGGTCCGGGTACACCGGGGAGCTGTTTTTT
CASSLRSGYTGELFF
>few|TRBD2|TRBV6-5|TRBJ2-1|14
TGTGCCAGCAGCCCAGCGGGGGGGCCCAATGAGCAGTTCTTC
CASSPAGGPNEQFF
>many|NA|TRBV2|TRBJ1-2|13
TGTGCCAGCAGGGATGGACGGGTACAGGGCTACACCTTC
CASRDGRVQGYTF
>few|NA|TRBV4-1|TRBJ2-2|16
TGCGCCAGCAGCCTAGACCCAGCAAGCGGCACCGGGGAGCTGTTTTTT
CASSLDPASGTGELFF
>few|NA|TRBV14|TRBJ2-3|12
TGTGCCAGCAGCCAAGTTGGAACTACGCAGTATTTT
CASSQVGTTQYF
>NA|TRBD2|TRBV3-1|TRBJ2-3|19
TGTGCCAGCAGTTCCATCGGGGGGAACGCGTACGTATTCACAGATACGCAGTATTTT
CASSSIGGNAYVFTDTQYF
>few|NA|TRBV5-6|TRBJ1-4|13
TGTGCCAGCAGCTACTGGACAGATGAAAAACTGTTTTTT
CASSYWTDEKLFF
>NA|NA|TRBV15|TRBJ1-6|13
TGTGCCACCAGCAGAGCGGAGAATTCACCCCTCCACTTT
CATSRAENSPLHF
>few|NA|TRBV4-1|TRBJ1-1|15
TGCGCCAGCAGCCAAGAACTAGGACAGAACACTGAAGCTTTCTTT
CASSQELGQNTEAFF
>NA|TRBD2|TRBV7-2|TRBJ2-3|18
TGTGCCAGCAGCTTAGTCCGGACTAGCGGGGGGAGCACAGATACGCAGTATTTT
CASSLVRTSGGSTDTQYF
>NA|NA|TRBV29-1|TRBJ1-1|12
TGCAGCGTTGCCCCGCCGAACACTGAAGCTTTCTTT
CSVAPPNTEAFF
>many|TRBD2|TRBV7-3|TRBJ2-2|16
TGTGCCAGCAGCTCCACTGGACTAGGTTACACCGGGGAGCTGTTTTTT
CASSSTGLGYTGELFF
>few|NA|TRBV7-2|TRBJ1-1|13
TGTGCCAGCAGACTCACACAGAACACTGAAGCTTTCTTT
CASRLTQNTEAFF
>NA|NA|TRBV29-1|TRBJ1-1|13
TGCAGCGTTGTCCCTAGGGTGAGCGCTGAAGCTTTCTTT
CSVVPRVSAEAFF
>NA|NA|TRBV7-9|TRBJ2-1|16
TGTGCCAGCAGCTTGGGCGGGGCACTTCCCTACAATGAGCAGTTCTTC
CASSLGGALPYNEQFF
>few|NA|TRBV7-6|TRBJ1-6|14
TGTGCCAGCAGCCAGGGGCCAGATAATTCACCCCTCCACTTT
CASSQGPDNSPLHF
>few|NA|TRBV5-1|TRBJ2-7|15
TGCGCCAGCAGCCCGGACGGACAGCCAAACTACGAGCAGTACTTC
CASSPDGQPNYEQYF
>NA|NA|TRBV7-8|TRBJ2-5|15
TGTGCCAGCAGCTTAGTTGGCAGGGACCAAGAGACCCAGTACTTC
CASSLVGRDQETQYF
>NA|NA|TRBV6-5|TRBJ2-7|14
TGTGCCAGCAGTTACTCGAAGGGGGTCTACGAGCAGTACTTC
CASSYSKGVYEQYF
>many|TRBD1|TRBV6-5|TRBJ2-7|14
TGTGCCAGCAGTCTCACAGGGGGGATCTACGAGCAGTACTTC
CASSLTGGIYEQYF
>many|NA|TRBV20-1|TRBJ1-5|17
TGCAGTGCTGGACCCGGTCGTACAGGGACACTGGTTCAGCCCCAGCATTTT
CSAGPGRTGTLVQPQHF
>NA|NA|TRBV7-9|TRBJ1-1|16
TGTGCCAGCACCGCGTGGGGTAGGGGCCATTACACTGAAGCTTTCTTT
CASTAWGRGHYTEAFF
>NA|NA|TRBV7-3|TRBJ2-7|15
TGTGCCAGCAGCGCAGGGGACTTATCAGGGGGCGAGCAGTACTTC
CASSAGDLSGGEQYF
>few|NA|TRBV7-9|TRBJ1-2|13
TGTGCCAGCAGCTTAAGGGATTACTATGGCTACACCTTC
CASSLRDYYGYTF
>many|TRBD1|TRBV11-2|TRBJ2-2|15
TGTGCCAGCACGAGAGGACAGGGCGGCGCCGGGGAGCTGTTTTTT
CASTRGQGGAGELFF
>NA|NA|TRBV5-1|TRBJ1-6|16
TGCGCCAGCAGCTTGGTGGGGGGAAACTATAATTCACCCCTCCACTTT
CASSLVGGNYNSPLHF